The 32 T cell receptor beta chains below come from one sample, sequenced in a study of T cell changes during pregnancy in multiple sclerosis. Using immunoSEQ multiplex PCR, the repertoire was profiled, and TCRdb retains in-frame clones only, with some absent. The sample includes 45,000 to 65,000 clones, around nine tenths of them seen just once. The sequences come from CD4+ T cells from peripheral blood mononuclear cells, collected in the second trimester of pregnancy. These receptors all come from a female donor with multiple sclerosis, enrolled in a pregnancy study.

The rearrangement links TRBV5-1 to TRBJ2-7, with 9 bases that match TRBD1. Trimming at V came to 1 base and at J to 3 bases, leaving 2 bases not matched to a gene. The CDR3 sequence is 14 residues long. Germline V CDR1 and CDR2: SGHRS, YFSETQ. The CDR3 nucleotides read TGCGCCAGCAGCTTGCCGGGACAGGGCTACGAGCAGTACTTC. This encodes CASSLPGQGYEQYF.

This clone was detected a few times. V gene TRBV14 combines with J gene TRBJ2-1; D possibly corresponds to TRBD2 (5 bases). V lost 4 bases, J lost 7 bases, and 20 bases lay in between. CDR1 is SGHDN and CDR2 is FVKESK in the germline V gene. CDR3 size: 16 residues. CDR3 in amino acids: CASSLSSKWVVNEQFF. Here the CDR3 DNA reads TGTGCCAGCAGCCTATCTAGCAAGTGGGTGGTGAATGAGCAGTTCTTC.

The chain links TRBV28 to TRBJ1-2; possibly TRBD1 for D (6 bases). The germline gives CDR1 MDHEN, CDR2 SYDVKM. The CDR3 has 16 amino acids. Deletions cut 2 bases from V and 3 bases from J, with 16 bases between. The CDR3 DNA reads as TGTGCCAGCAGTTTACAGGGGTCTTTAGAACACTATGGCTACACCTTC. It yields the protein CASSLQGSLEHYGYTF.

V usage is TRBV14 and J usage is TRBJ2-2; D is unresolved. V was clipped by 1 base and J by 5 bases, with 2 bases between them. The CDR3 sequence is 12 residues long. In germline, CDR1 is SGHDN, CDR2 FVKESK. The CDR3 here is CASSQATGELFF. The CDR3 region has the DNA TGTGCCAGCAGCCAAGCTACCGGGGAGCTGTTTTTT.

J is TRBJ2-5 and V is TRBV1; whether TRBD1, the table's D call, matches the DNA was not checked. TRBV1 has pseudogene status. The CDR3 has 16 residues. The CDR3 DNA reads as TGCACCAGCAGCCGTCCGGGACAGGGGGTCCAAGAGACCCAGTACTTC. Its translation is CTSSRPGQGVQETQYF.

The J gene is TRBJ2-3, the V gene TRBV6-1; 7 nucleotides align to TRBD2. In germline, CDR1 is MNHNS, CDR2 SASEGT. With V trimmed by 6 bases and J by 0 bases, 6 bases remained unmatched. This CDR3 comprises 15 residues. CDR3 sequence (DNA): TGTGCCAGCAGCGTTGGACTAGGTAGCACAGATACGCAGTATTTT. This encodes CASSVGLGSTDTQYF.

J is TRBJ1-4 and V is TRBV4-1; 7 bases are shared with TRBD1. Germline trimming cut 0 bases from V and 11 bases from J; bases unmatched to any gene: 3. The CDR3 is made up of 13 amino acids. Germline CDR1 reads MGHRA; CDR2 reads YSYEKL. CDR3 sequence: CASSQETRGKLFF. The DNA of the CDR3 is TGCGCCAGCAGCCAAGAGACCAGGGGGAAACTGTTTTTT.

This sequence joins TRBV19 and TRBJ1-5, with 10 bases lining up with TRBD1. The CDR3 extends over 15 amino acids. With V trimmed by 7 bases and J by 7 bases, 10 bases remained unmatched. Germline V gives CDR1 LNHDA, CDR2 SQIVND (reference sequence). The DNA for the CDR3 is TGTGCCAGTAACCCGACAGGGGGCGTCGGACAGCCCCAGCATTTT. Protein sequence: CASNPTGGVGQPQHF.

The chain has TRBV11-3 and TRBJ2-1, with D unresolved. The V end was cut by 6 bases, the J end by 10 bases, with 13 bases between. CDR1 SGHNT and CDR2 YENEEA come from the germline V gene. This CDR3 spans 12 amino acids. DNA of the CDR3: TGTGCCAGCAGGGGCAGAGAAAGAGAGCAGTTCTTC. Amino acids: CASRGREREQFF.

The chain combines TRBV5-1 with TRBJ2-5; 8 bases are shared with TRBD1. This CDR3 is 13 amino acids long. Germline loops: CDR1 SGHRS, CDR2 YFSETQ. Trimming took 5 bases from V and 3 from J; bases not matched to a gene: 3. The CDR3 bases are TGCGCCAGCAGTCAGGGGGCAGAAGAGACCCAGTACTTC. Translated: CASSQGAEETQYF.

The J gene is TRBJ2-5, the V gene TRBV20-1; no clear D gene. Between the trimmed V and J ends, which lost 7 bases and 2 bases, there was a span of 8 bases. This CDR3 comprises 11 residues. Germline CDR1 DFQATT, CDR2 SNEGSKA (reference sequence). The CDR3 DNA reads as TGCAGTGTCAGAATACAAGAGACCCAGTACTTC. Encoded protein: CSVRIQETQYF.

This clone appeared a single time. The CDR3: CASSQAGTGGGGYTF. As DNA, the CDR3 is TGTGCCAGCAGCCAGGCAGGGACAGGGGGCGGTGGCTACACCTTC. The chain couples TRBV4-2 to TRBJ1-2; TRBD1 agrees at 12 bases. This CDR3 has 15 amino acids. Germline V gives CDR1 LGHNA, CDR2 YNFKEQ. With V trimmed by 3 bases and J by 7 bases, 6 bases remained unmatched.

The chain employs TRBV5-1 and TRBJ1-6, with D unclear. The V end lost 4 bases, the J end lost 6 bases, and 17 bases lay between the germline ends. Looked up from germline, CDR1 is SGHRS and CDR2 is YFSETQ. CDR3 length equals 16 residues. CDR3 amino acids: CASSPSSVRINSPLHF. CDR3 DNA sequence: TGCGCCAGCAGCCCCTCGTCGGTGCGGATTAATTCACCCCTCCACTTT.

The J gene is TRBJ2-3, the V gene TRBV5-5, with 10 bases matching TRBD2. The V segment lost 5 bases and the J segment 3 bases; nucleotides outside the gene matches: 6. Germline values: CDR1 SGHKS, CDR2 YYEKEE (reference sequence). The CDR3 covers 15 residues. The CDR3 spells CASRGAGGITDTQYF. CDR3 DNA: TGTGCCAGCAGGGGAGCGGGAGGGATTACAGATACGCAGTATTTT.

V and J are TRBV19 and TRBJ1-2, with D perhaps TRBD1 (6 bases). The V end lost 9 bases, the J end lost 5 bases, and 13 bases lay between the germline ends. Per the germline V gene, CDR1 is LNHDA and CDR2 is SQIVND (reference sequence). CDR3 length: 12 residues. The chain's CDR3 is CASEGGKYGYTF. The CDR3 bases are TGTGCCAGCGAAGGGGGTAAATATGGCTACACCTTC. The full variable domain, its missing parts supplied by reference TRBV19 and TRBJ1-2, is DGGITQSPKYLFRKEGQNVTLSCEQNLNHDAMYWYRQDPGQGLRLIYYSQIVNDFQKGDIAEGYSVSREKKESFPLTVTSAQKNPTAFYLCASEGGKYGYTFGSGTRLTVV.

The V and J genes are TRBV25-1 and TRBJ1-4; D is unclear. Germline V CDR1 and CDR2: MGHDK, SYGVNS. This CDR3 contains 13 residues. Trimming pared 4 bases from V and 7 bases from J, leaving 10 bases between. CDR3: CASSAPFGEKLFF. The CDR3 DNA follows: TGTGCCAGCAGTGCCCCTTTCGGTGAAAAACTGTTTTTT. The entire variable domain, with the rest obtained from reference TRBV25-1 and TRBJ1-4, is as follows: EADIYQTPRYLVIGTGKKITLECSQTMGHDKMYWYQQDPGMELHLIHYSYGVNSTEKGDLSSESTVSRIRTEHFPLTLESARPSHTSQYLCASSAPFGEKLFFGSGTQLSVL.

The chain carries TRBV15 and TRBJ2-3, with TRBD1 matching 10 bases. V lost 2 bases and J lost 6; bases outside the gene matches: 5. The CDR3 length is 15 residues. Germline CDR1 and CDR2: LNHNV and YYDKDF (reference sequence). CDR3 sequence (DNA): TGTGCCACCAGCAGATCGGACAGGGGGTATGATACGCAGTATTTT. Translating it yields CATSRSDRGYDTQYF.

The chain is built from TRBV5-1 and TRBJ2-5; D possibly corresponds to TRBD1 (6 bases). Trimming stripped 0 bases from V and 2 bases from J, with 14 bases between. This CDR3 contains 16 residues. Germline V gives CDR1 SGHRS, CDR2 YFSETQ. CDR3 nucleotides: TGCGCCAGCAGCTTGGGGCCGACAGGAACTCAAGAGACCCAGTACTTC. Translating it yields CASSLGPTGTQETQYF.

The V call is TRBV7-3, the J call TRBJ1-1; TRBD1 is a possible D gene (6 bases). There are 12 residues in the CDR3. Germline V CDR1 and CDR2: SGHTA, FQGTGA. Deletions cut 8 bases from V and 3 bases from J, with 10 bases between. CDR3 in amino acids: CASPGGDTEAFF. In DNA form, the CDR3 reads TGTGCCAGCCCGGGGGGCGACACTGAAGCTTTCTTT.

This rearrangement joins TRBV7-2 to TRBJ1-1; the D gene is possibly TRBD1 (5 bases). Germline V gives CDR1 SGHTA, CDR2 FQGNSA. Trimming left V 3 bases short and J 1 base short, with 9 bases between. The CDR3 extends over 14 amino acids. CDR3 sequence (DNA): TGTGCCAGCAGCTTTGGGCAGGGGAACACTGAAGCTTTCTTT. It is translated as CASSFGQGNTEAFF. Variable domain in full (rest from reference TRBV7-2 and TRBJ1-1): GAGVSQSPSNKVTEKGKDVELRCDPISGHTALYWYRQSLGQGLEFLIYFQGNSAPDKSGLPSDRFSAERTGGSVSTLTIQRTQQEDSAVYLCASSFGQGNTEAFFGQGTRLTVV.

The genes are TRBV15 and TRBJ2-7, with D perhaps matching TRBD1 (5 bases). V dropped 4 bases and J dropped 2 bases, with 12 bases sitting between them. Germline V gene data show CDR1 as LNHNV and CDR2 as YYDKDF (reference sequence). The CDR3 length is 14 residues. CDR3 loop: CATSKTGQPYEQYF. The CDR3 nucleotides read TGTGCCACCAGCAAAACCGGACAACCCTACGAGCAGTACTTC.

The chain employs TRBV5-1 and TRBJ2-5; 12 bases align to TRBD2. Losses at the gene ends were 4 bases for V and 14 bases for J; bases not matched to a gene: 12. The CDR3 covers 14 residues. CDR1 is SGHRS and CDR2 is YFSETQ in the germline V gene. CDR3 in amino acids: CASSPGLAGPFPYF. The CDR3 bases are TGCGCCAGCAGCCCAGGACTAGCGGGGCCCTTTCCTTACTTC.

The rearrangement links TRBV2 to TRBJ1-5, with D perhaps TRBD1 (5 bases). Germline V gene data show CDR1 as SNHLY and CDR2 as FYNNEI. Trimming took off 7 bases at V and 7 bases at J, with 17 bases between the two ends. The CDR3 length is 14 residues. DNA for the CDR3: TGTGCCAGCATGGGCTCGCAGGGAGGACAGCCCCAGCATTTT. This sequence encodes CASMGSQGGQPQHF.

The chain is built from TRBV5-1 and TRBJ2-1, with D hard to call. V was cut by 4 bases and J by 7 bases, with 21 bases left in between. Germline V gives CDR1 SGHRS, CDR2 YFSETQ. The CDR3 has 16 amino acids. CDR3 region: CASSPGLRPSPNEQFF. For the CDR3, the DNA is TGCGCCAGCAGCCCCGGCCTCCGTCCTAGTCCTAATGAGCAGTTCTTC.

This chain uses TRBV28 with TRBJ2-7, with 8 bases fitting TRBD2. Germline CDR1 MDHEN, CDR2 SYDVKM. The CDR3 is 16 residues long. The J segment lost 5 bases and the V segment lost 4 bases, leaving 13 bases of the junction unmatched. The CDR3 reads CASSSLAGGWGDEQYF. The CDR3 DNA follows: TGTGCCAGCAGTTCCTTGGCGGGAGGCTGGGGGGACGAGCAGTACTTC.

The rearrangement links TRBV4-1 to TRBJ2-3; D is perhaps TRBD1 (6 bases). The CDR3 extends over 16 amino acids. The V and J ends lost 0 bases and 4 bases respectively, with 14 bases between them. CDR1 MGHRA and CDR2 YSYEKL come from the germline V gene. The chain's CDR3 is CASSQDIMAGADTQYF. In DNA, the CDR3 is TGCGCCAGCAGCCAAGATATAATGGCAGGGGCAGATACGCAGTATTTT.

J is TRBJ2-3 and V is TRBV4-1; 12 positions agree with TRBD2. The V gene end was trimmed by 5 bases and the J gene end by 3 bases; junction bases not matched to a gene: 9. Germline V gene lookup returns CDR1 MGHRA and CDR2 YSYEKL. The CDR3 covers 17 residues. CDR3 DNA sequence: TGCGCCAGCAGCTCACAACTAGCGGGGGGAAGTACAGATACGCAGTATTTT. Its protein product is CASSSQLAGGSTDTQYF.

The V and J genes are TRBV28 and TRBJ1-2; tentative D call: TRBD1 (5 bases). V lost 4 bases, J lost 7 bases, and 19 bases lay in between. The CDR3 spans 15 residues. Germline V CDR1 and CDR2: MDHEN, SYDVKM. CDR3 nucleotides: TGTGCCAGCAGTTCCCCGTTTGGCCAGGGTGGTGGCTACACCTTC. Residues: CASSSPFGQGGGYTF.

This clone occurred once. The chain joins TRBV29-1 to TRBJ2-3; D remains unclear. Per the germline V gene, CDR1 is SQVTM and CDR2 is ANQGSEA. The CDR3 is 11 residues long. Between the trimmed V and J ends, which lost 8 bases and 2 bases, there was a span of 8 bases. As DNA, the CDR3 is TGCAGCCCTACGATCACAGATACGCAGTATTTT. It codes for CSPTITDTQYF.

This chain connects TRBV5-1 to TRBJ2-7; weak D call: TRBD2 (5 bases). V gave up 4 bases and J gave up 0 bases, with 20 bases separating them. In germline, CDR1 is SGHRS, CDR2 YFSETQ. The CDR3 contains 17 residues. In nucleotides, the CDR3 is TGCGCCAGCAGCCAGGAAGCGGCGGACCCAAGCTCCTACGAGCAGTACTTC. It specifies CASSQEAADPSSYEQYF.

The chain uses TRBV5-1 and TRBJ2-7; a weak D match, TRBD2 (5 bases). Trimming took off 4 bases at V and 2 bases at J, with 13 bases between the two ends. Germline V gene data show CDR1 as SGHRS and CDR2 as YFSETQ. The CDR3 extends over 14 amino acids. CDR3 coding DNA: TGCGCCAGCAGCCTGAACGGGAAGACCTACGAGCAGTACTTC. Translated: CASSLNGKTYEQYF.

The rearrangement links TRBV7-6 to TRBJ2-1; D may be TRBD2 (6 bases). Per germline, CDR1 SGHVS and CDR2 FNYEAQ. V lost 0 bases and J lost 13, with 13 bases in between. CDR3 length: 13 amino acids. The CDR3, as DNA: TGTGCCAGCAGCTTAGCGGGGGGAAAACATCAGTTCTTC. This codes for CASSLAGGKHQFF. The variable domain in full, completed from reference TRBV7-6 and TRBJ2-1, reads GAGVSQSPRYKVTKRGQDVALRCDPISGHVSLYWYRQALGQGPEFLTYFNYEAQQDKSGLPNDRFSAERPEGSISTLTIQRTEQRDSAMYRCASSLAGGKHQFFGPGTRLTVL.